The clone carrying this T cell receptor beta chain occurred many times. Its cognate antigen is unknown. TCRdb re-derived calls from the 5' RACE reads in MiXCR, one entry per CDR3 protein. The sample has 400,000 or so distinct CDR3 sequences; around 20% are singletons. Germline CDR1 and CDR2: MGHDK and SYGVNS. The CDR3 totals 14 residues. V was pared by 6 bases and J by 2 bases, with 14 bases between. This sample was taken from a study of T-cell memory formation after mild COVID-19. Study information: Clusters were largely donor specific.

Findings of the study overall: Pre-infection memory contained some responding clones, which suggested that cross-reactive memory had joined.

The V gene is TRBV25-1, the J gene TRBJ2-7; D gene unclear. The sample taken for sequencing was PBMCs or a T cell subset sorted from them (not recorded which). The sequence was obtained from an adult woman who had mild COVID-19 (a few samples of this study predate the infection). Cell type and time point are not known. CDR3 DNA: TGTGCCAGCAGCGCCCCAGCTCTCCCCTACGAGCAGTACTTC. Protein: CASSAPALPYEQYF.